These 24 T cell receptor beta chains originate from one sample sequenced in a study of T cell clonotyping in hematopoietic cell transplantation. Using immunoSEQ multiplex PCR, the repertoire was profiled, and TCRdb retains in-frame clones only, with some absent. The table records about 12,000 clones, roughly 90% of them present only once. The sample consisted of peripheral blood mononuclear cells. These TCRs come from a woman in her 50s in good health. Some clones in this sample may be carry-over from other donors' samples.

The chain uses TRBV5-3 and TRBJ2-7, with 10 bases lining up with TRBD1. TRBV5-3 is labeled an ORF, and its function is uncertain. V shed 5 bases and J 5 bases; nucleotides not matched to a gene: 16. This CDR3 is 17 amino acids long. CDR3 sequence (DNA): TGTGCCAGAAGGATCCAAACCGGGACAGGGGAGTTCGACGAGCAGTACTTC. Translation: CARRIQTGTGEFDEQYF.

The chain carries TRBV5-4 and TRBJ1-1; the D is unclear. The CDR3 covers 13 residues. Germline lookup yields CDR1 SGHNT and CDR2 YYREEE (reference sequence). V lost 2 bases and J 4 bases, leaving 9 bases between the germline ends. The CDR3 sequence: CASSLSLGTEAFF. Written as DNA, the CDR3 is TGTGCCAGCAGCTTATCTCTGGGCACTGAAGCTTTCTTT.

V is TRBV6-5 and J is TRBJ2-3; TRBD1 is a possible D gene (6 bases). The CDR3 is made up of 15 amino acids. V shed 0 bases and J shed 2 bases, with 9 bases lying between them. Germline CDR1 MNHEY, CDR2 SVGAGI. As DNA, the CDR3 is TGTGCCAGCAGTTACTCAGGGACATCCACAGATACGCAGTATTTT. This codes for CASSYSGTSTDTQYF.

As concerns this clone: The same CDR3 can be traced to other DNA sequences in this sample. The V and J genes are TRBV7-6 and TRBJ2-7; possibly TRBD1 for D (7 bases). CDR1 is SGHVS and CDR2 is FNYEAQ in the germline V gene. V lost 1 base and J 2 bases, leaving 12 bases between the germline ends. CDR3 length: 15 residues. The CDR3 DNA follows: TGTGCCAGCAGCTTAGACAGGGGACTGACCTACGAGCAGTACTTC. The encoded protein is CASSLDRGLTYEQYF.

The gene calls are TRBV4-2 and TRBJ1-5; D call uncertain. Germline V lookup: CDR1 LGHNA, CDR2 YNFKEQ. Trimming took 7 bases from V and 0 from J, leaving 13 bases between them. The CDR3 runs to 15 residues. DNA of the CDR3: TGTGCCAGCAATGTAGGTCAGGCTAGCAATCAGCCCCAGCATTTT. Its translation: CASNVGQASNQPQHF.

V and J are TRBV9 and TRBJ1-3; D gene ambiguous. This CDR3 is 17 amino acids long. The ends were cut back, 2 bases at V and 3 bases at J, with 18 bases in the middle. CDR1 is SGDLS, CDR2 YYNGEE, per germline. CDR3 region: CASSVLPEGLGGNTIYF. In nucleotides, the CDR3 is TGTGCCAGCAGCGTTCTCCCCGAGGGTCTTGGTGGAAACACCATATATTTT.

The chain uses TRBV5-1 and TRBJ1-5; D may be TRBD1 (6 bases). This CDR3 spans 15 amino acids. Germline CDR1 and CDR2: SGHRS and YFSETQ. V was shortened by 5 bases and J by 1 base, with 13 bases between the two germline ends. CDR3 DNA sequence: TGCGCCAGCAGGGTGGACAGTAGAAGCAATCAGCCCCAGCATTTT. Translated: CASRVDSRSNQPQHF. Filled out from reference TRBV5-1 and TRBJ1-5, the complete variable domain reads KAGVTQTPRYLIKTRGQQVTLSCSPISGHRSVSWYQQTPGQGLQFLFEYFSETQRNKGNFPGRFSGRQFSNSRSEMNVSTLELGDSALYLCASRVDSRSNQPQHFGDGTRLSIL.

The J gene is TRBJ2-7, the V gene TRBV4-2; D uncertain. The ends were cut back, 0 bases at V and 1 base at J, with 7 bases in the middle. The CDR3 runs 14 residues. The germline CDR1 and CDR2 sequences are LGHNA and YNFKEQ. CDR3: CASSQEPASYEQYF. The CDR3 nucleotides are TGTGCCAGCAGCCAAGAACCGGCTTCCTACGAGCAGTACTTC.

CDR3 region: CASSQAAAGRNQPQHF. In DNA, the CDR3 is TGCGCCAGCAGCCAAGCTGCCGCAGGCCGAAATCAGCCCCAGCATTTT. The chain links TRBV4-1 to TRBJ1-5; unclear D gene. Looked up from germline, CDR1 is MGHRA and CDR2 is YSYEKL. V was clipped by 1 base and J by 4 bases, with 14 bases between them. The CDR3 has 16 residues.

About this clone itself: Relative to the germline gene, one junction end is altered; a read error may explain this. The rearrangement uses TRBV7-9 and TRBJ2-4; the D gene could be TRBD1 or TRBD2 (5 bases each). The CDR3 contains 12 residues. CDR1 is SEHNR and CDR2 is FQNEAQ in the germline V gene (reference sequence). In DNA, the CDR3 is TGTGCCAGCAGCTCTAATGGGCCCATGGGGGACTTC. Translation: CASSSNGPMGDF.

The chain joins TRBV6-6 to TRBJ2-3; 7 nucleotides align to TRBD1. V trimming: 7 bases; J trimming: 14 bases; junction bases outside the gene matches: 12. Germline V gene sequence: CDR1 MNHNY, CDR2 SVGAGI (reference sequence). This CDR3 spans 12 amino acids. The CDR3 DNA reads as TGTGCCAGCACTGAGTCCAGGGGGTGTATGTATTTT. It translates to CASTESRGCMYF.

The chain carries TRBV9 and TRBJ2-5; D may be TRBD2 (5 bases). The germline gives CDR1 SGDLS, CDR2 YYNGEE. The CDR3 is 13 residues long. V was clipped by 1 base and J by 2 bases, with 6 bases between them. The CDR3 loop is CASSVRGQETQYF. Written as DNA, the CDR3 is TGTGCCAGCAGCGTACGAGGGCAAGAGACCCAGTACTTC.

The CDR3 is CASSPRTGDIHSLEQYF. The DNA of the CDR3 is TGTGCCAGCAGCCCCAGGACAGGGGACATCCACTCTTTAGAGCAGTACTTC. J is TRBJ2-7 and V is TRBV9; 9 bases are shared with TRBD1. Per the germline V gene, CDR1 is SGDLS and CDR2 is YYNGEE. The CDR3 length is 17 residues. V was clipped by 4 bases and J by 7 bases; unmatched bases: 18.

The chain has TRBV2 and TRBJ2-7; 8 positions match TRBD1. Germline V gene lookup returns CDR1 SNHLY and CDR2 FYNNEI. The CDR3 has 14 residues. With 6 bases clipped from V and 5 bases from J, the junction kept 9 bases outside the gene matches. CDR3 region: CASSSHGQGHEQYF. The CDR3 DNA follows: TGTGCCAGCAGCTCCCACGGACAGGGCCACGAGCAGTACTTC.

V gene TRBV6-5 combines with J gene TRBJ1-1; TRBD1 is a possible D gene (6 bases). The CDR3 spans 16 residues. CDR1 is MNHEY and CDR2 is SVGAGI in the germline V gene. Between the trimmed V and J ends, which lost 0 bases and 1 base, there was a span of 12 bases. For the CDR3, the DNA is TGTGCCAGCAGTTACTCGAGTATCAGGGGGAACACTGAAGCTTTCTTT. Translation gives CASSYSSIRGNTEAFF.

This rearrangement joins TRBV21-1 to TRBJ1-2; the table's TRBD1 call for D was not verified on the DNA. TRBV21-1 is an annotated pseudogene. The CDR3 is 12 residues long. The DNA for the CDR3 is TGTGCCAGCAGCGGGCAGTTATATGGCTACACCTTC. Translated, it gives CASSGQLYGYTF.

The chain couples TRBV15 to TRBJ1-1, with TRBD1 as a possible D gene (5 bases). There are 14 residues in the CDR3. The germline V and J ends were trimmed by 8 bases and 5 bases, with 18 bases remaining between them. Per the germline V gene, CDR1 is LNHNV and CDR2 is YYDKDF (reference sequence). CDR3 residues: CATANRITGTEAFF. The CDR3 DNA reads TGTGCCACCGCAAATCGGATCACAGGTACTGAAGCTTTCTTT.

The rearrangement uses TRBV6-5 and TRBJ1-2; TRBD1 is a possible D gene (6 bases). Looked up from germline, CDR1 is MNHEY and CDR2 is SVGAGI. The CDR3 has 12 amino acids. Trimming shortened V by 6 bases and J by 4 bases, and 9 bases separated the two germline ends. In DNA, the CDR3 is TGTGCCAGCAGCAGGGGCCCCTATGGCTACACCTTC. Translation: CASSRGPYGYTF.

The chain combines TRBV7-2 with TRBJ1-2, with 12 positions matching TRBD1. Germline-derived CDR1 and CDR2 are SGHTA and FQGNSA. CDR3 length: 16 amino acids. V shed 7 bases and J 4 bases; nucleotides not matched to a gene: 10. The CDR3 DNA follows: TGTGCCAGCACTAAGACCGGGACAGGGGGCGTCTATGGCTACACCTTC. The encoded protein is CASTKTGTGGVYGYTF.

The rearrangement joins TRBV30 to TRBJ2-7; tentatively, D is TRBD1 (5 bases). The CDR3 is 13 amino acids. The V gene's germline CDR1 is GTSNPN and CDR2 SVGIG (reference sequence). With 2 bases removed from V and 9 bases from J, the gap between germline ends came to 17 bases. CDR3 nucleotide sequence: TGTGCCTGGAGTCCAGGACATTCGTTGGGGCAGTACTTC. Translated, it gives CAWSPGHSLGQYF.

The chain uses TRBV7-8 and TRBJ1-1, with D possibly TRBD1 on 5 matching bases. Per the germline V gene, CDR1 is SGHVS and CDR2 is FQNEAQ. The CDR3 runs 14 residues. The V and J ends lost 6 bases and 2 bases respectively, with 13 bases between them. The CDR3, as DNA: TGTGCCAGCAGTAAACGGGACGGCAACACTGAAGCTTTCTTT. Amino acids: CASSKRDGNTEAFF.

V usage is TRBV28 and J usage is TRBJ1-2; unclear D gene. This CDR3 has 14 amino acids. Trimming took off 8 bases at V and 0 bases at J, with 13 bases between the two ends. Germline V lookup: CDR1 MDHEN, CDR2 SYDVKM. CDR3: CASSSDWANYGYTF. DNA of the CDR3: TGTGCCAGCTCCTCAGATTGGGCTAACTATGGCTACACCTTC.

The J gene is TRBJ2-5, the V gene TRBV27; 12 bases agree with TRBD2. The CDR3 runs 16 residues. Losses at the gene ends were 5 bases for V and 5 bases for J; bases not matched to a gene: 9. Germline V gives CDR1 MNHEY, CDR2 SMNVEV (reference sequence). DNA for the CDR3: TGTGCCAGCAGTCCACTGACGACTAGCGGGGGTGAGACCCAGTACTTC. It yields the protein CASSPLTTSGGETQYF.

The rearrangement joins TRBV11-3 to TRBJ2-7; D might be TRBD1 (6 bases). Trimming took off 4 bases at V and 6 bases at J, with 10 bases between the two ends. This CDR3 has 12 residues. Per the germline V gene, CDR1 is SGHNT and CDR2 is YENEEA. The CDR3 here is CASSSQGSEQYF. In DNA, the CDR3 is TGTGCCAGCAGCTCCCAGGGGAGCGAGCAGTACTTC.